The rows below give T cell receptor beta chains drawn from one sample of a study of T cells in Graves' hyperthyroidism and ophthalmopathy. TCRdb reprocessed the multiplex PCR reads via MiXCR and lists one record per CDR3 protein. The table has more than 550,000 distinct CDR3 sequences, about 19% seen once. The sequencing sample was made of blood. Receptors originate from a woman aged 50 to 60 with Graves' hyperthyroidism that later progressed to Graves' ophthalmopathy. The conserved cysteine and the conserved F or W are not part of the CDR3 here. Clone sizes are given selectively: once, few, many, or a class where the clone is expanded.

V,size,CDR3
TRBV11-2,many,ASSGPLAGAGEQY
TRBV3-1,.,ASSQARRGTGELF
TRBV30,.,AWGAGFGGDQPQH
TRBV20-1,many,SADSRKGYLGTEAF
TRBV30,many,AWNRANTGELF
TRBV5-5,many,ASSLTRPGDEQF
TRBV27,few,ASSSWDRSSYNEQF
TRBV7-9,many,AIMTSGGPQF
TRBV5-1,few,ASSLGDSRAYNEQF
TRBV6-1,many,ASRPTRQSPEQY
TRBV5-6,.,ASSLHGGTGNTIY
TRBV12-3/TRBV12-4,.,ASSPPEGGGSPLH
TRBV19,.,ASSIRDRLLTDTQY
TRBV2,.,ASRAGQGFTGELF
TRBV11-3,many,ASSPDRGSYNEQF
TRBV19,.,ASSIRTGDARNGYT
TRBV20-1,many,SASGQGAANEKLF
TRBV10-3,few,AISERQVEETQY
TRBV27,many,ASSSTLGGMNTEAF
TRBV15,.,ATSRDLGGGSPEQY
TRBV11-2,many,ATEGITYEQY
TRBV19,.,ASSIPGGGIYTDTQY
TRBV29-1,.,SVDAGDTEAF
TRBV20-1,few,SAPRLAGGYNEQF
TRBV9,few,ASGAGSEQPQH
TRBV7-7,.,ASSLALAGDTQY
TRBV3-1,many,ASSQAQGGTEAF
TRBV19,few,ASRPQGAEAF
TRBV5-1,few,ASSAPGEGNTEAF
TRBV20-1,many,SASPGASGVYEQY
TRBV5-1,many,ASSLAYRGLNTEAF
TRBV10-3,few,AIVQNPTDTQY
TRBV7-9,many,ASRGRGTLGAQY
TRBV7-9,.,ASSIRQGADTEAF
TRBV10-3,.,AIRGGLETQY